The 8 T cell receptor beta chains reported below all come from one sample, sequenced in a study of blood T cell repertoires in COVID-19. Generated by immunoSEQ multiplex PCR, the TCRdb table keeps only in-frame clones and is missing some. Of about 400,000 clones listed, about 85% are singletons. Sequenced sample: PBMCs or T cells enriched from blood (not recorded which). The receptor source for this set is a woman aged 18-29 years with acute COVID-19.

The chain employs TRBV5-5 and TRBJ1-1; unclear D gene. This CDR3 region has 13 residues. Germline loops: CDR1 SGHKS, CDR2 YYEKEE (reference sequence). V lost 3 bases, J lost 1 base, and 7 bases lay in between. CDR3 sequence (DNA): TGTGCCAGCAGCTCCTTACAGAACACTGAAGCTTTCTTT. This encodes CASSSLQNTEAFF.

The V and J genes are TRBV6-5 and TRBJ1-1; D gene unclear. The CDR3 has 15 residues. V was cut by 4 bases and J by 6 bases, with 18 bases left in between. Germline V CDR1 and CDR2: MNHEY, SVGAGI. The CDR3: CASSSPGFWDSEAFF. CDR3 DNA: TGTGCCAGCAGTTCCCCGGGATTCTGGGATTCTGAAGCTTTCTTT.

The chain couples TRBV7-8 to TRBJ2-7; TRBD2 aligns across 11 bases. Germline CDR1 SGHVS, CDR2 FQNEAQ. The ends lost 4 bases at V and 3 bases at J; junction bases unmatched: 8. The CDR3 loop spans 16 amino acids. The chain's CDR3 is CASSSQTSGILYEQYF. The CDR3 DNA follows: TGTGCCAGCAGCTCCCAGACTAGCGGGATACTCTACGAGCAGTACTTC.

This clone was recorded once. V gene TRBV4-1 combines with J gene TRBJ2-5; 13 bases line up with TRBD2. Germline CDR1 and CDR2: MGHRA and YSYEKL. The CDR3 has 16 residues. The V and J ends lost 3 bases and 4 bases, in that order; junction bases with no gene match: 5. In nucleotides, the CDR3 is TGCGCCAGCAGCCACATAGGACTAGCGGGGGCAGAGACCCAGTACTTC. Its protein product is CASSHIGLAGAETQYF.

V is TRBV18 and J is TRBJ2-5; D uncertain. Trimming stripped 3 bases from V and 2 bases from J, with 16 bases between. The germline V gene has CDR1 KGHSH and CDR2 LQKENI. The CDR3 consists of 16 residues. In DNA form, the CDR3 reads TGTGCCAGCTCACCGATATGGGCAGGTATACAAGAGACCCAGTACTTC. As protein: CASSPIWAGIQETQYF.

This chain connects TRBV27 to TRBJ1-1; maybe TRBD1 (5 bases). The CDR3 is 15 residues long. The germline CDR1 and CDR2 sequences are MNHEY and SMNVEV (reference sequence). Trimming left V 7 bases short and J 2 bases short, with 17 bases between. The CDR3 region is CASNTRQGGNTEAFF. The CDR3 DNA reads as TGTGCCAGCAACACCAGGCAGGGAGGAAACACTGAAGCTTTCTTT.

This chain uses TRBV5-4 with TRBJ2-5; D not resolved. The CDR3 runs to 11 residues. V was trimmed by 3 bases and J by 2 bases, leaving 2 bases between them. The germline V gene encodes CDR1 SGHNT and CDR2 YYREEE (reference sequence). The CDR3: CASSSQETQYF. CDR3 coding DNA: TGTGCCAGCAGCTCACAAGAGACCCAGTACTTC.

The chain joins TRBV3-1 (or the pseudogene TRBV3-2) to TRBJ2-3, with 8 positions matching TRBD1. This CDR3 is 14 amino acids long. J lost 6 bases, V lost 1 base, and 3 bases had no gene match. Germline V gene data show CDR1 as LGHDT and CDR2 as YNNKEL (reference sequence). Here the CDR3 reads CASSQVNRGDTQYF. The CDR3 nucleotides are TGTGCCAGCAGCCAAGTTAACAGGGGGGATACGCAGTATTTT.